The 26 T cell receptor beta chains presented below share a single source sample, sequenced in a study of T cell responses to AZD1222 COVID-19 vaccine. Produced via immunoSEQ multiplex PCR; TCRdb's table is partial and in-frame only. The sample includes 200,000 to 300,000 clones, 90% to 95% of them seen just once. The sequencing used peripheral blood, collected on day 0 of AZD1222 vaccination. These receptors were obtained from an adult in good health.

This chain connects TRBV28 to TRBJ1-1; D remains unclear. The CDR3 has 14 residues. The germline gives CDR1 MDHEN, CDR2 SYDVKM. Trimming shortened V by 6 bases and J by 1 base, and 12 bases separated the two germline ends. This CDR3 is CASSPVPGNTEAFF. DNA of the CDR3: TGTGCCAGCAGCCCGGTCCCTGGGAACACTGAAGCTTTCTTT.

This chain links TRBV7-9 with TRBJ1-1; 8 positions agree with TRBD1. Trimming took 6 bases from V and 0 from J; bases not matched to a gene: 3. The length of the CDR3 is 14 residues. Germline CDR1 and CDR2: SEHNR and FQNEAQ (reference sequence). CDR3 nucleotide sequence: TGTGCCAGCAGGGTGGGACAGGTGAACACTGAAGCTTTCTTT. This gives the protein CASRVGQVNTEAFF. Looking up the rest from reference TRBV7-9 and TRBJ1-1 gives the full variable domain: DTGVSQNPRHKITKRGQNVTFRCDPISEHNRLYWYRQTLGQGPEFLTYFQNEAQLEKSRLLSDRFSAERPKGSFSTLEIQRTEQGDSAMYLCASRVGQVNTEAFFGQGTRLTVV.

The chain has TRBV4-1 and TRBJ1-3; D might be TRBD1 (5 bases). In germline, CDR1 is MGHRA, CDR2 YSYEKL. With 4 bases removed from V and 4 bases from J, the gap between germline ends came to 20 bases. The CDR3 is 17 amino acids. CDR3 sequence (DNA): TGCGCCAGCAGCCCCCGGGGACGGCCTGAGGGGGGAAACACCATATATTTT. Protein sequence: CASSPRGRPEGGNTIYF.

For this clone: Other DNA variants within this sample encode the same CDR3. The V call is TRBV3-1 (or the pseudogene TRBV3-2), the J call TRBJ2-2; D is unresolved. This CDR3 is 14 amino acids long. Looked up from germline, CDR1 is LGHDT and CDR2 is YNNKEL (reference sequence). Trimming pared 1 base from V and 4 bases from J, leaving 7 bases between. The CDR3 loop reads CASSQGGSTGELFF. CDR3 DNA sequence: TGTGCCAGCAGCCAAGGGGGTAGCACCGGGGAGCTGTTTTTT.

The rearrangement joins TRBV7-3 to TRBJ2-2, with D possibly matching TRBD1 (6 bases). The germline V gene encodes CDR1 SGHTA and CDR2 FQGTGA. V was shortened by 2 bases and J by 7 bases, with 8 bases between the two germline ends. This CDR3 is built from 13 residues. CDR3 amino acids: CASSLGGGGELFF. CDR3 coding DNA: TGTGCCAGCAGCTTAGGGGGCGGCGGGGAGCTGTTTTTT.

CDR3 sequence reads: CASSGTGLYEQYF. DNA for the CDR3: TGTGCCAGCAGCGGGACAGGGCTATACGAGCAGTACTTC. The rearrangement uses TRBV28 and TRBJ2-7; 9 nucleotides align to TRBD1. Germline assignment: CDR1 MDHEN and CDR2 SYDVKM. J lost 4 bases, V lost 6 bases, and 4 bases had no gene match. The CDR3 contains 13 residues. The entire variable domain, with the rest obtained from reference TRBV28 and TRBJ2-7, is as follows: DVKVTQSSRYLVKRTGEKVFLECVQDMDHENMFWYRQDPGLGLRLIYFSYDVKMKEKGDIPEGYSVSREKKERFSLILESASTNQTSMYLCASSGTGLYEQYFGPGTRLTVT.

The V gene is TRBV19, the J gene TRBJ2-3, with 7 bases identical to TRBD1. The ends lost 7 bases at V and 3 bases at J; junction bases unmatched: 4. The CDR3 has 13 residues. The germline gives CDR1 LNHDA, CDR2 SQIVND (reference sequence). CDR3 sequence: CASNDRATDTQYF. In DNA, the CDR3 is TGTGCCAGTAATGACAGGGCGACAGATACGCAGTATTTT.

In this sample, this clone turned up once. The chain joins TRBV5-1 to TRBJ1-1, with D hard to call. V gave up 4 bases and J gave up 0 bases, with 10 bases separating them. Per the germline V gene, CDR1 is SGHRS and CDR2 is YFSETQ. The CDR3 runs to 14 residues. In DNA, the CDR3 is TGCGCCAGCAGCCCGACGGCGATGAACACTGAAGCTTTCTTT. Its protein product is CASSPTAMNTEAFF.

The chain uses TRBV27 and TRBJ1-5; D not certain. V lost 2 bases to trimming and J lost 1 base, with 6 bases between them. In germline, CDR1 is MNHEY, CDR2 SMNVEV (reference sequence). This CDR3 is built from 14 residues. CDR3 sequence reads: CASSLAWSNQPQHF. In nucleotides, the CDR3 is TGTGCCAGCAGTTTAGCTTGGAGCAATCAGCCCCAGCATTTT.

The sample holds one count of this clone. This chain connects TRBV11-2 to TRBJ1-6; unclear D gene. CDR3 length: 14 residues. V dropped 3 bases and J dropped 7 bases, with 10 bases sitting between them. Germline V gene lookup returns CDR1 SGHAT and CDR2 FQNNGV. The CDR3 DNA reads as TGTGCCAGCAGCTTGATAGGTCGGAATTCACCCCTCCACTTT. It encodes CASSLIGRNSPLHF.

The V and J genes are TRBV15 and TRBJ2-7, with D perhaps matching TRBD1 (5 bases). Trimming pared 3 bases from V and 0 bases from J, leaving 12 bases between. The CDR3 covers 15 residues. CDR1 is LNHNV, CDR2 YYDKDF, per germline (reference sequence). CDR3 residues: CATSSRQDTSYEQYF. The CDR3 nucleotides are TGTGCCACCAGCAGCCGGCAGGACACCTCCTACGAGCAGTACTTC.

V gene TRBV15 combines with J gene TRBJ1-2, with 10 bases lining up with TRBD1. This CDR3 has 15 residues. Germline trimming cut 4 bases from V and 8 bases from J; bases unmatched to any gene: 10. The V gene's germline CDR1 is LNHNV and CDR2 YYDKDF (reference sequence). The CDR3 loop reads CATSTVRQGAQGYTF. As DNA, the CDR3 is TGTGCCACCAGCACCGTTCGACAGGGGGCGCAGGGCTACACCTTC.

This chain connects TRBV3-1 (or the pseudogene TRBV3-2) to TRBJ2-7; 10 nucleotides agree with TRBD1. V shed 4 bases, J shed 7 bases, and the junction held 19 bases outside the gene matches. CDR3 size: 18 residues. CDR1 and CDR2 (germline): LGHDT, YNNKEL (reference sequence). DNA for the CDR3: TGTGCCAGCAGCCTTCTTGAGCCGGCTAGACAGGGGGCGGGGGAGCAGTACTTC. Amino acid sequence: CASSLLEPARQGAGEQYF.

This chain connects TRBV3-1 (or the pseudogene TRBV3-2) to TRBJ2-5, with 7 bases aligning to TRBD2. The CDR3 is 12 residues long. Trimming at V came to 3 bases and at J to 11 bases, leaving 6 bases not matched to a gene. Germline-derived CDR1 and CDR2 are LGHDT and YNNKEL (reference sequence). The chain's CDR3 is CASSQGTGRQYF. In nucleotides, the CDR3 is TGTGCCAGCAGCCAGGGGACCGGGAGGCAGTACTTC.

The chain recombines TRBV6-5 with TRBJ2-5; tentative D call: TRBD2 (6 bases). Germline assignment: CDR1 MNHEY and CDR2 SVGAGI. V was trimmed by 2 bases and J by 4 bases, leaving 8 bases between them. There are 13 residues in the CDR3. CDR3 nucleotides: TGTGCCAGCAGTTACGGGGGAGGAGAGACCCAGTACTTC. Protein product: CASSYGGGETQYF.

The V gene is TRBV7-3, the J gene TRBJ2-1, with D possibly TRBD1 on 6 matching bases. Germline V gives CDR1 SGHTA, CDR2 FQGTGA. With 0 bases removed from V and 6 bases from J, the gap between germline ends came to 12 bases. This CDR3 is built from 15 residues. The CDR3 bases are TGTGCCAGCAGCTTAACTGGGGACACTGGCAATGAGCAGTTCTTC. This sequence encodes CASSLTGDTGNEQFF.

CDR3 protein: CASSLAASGGLYEQYF. CDR3 DNA: TGTGCCAGCAGCTTAGCGGCTAGCGGGGGCCTTTACGAGCAGTACTTC. The gene calls are TRBV7-2 and TRBJ2-7; 10 bases fit TRBD2. Germline CDR1 and CDR2: SGHTA and FQGNSA. V gave up 0 bases and J gave up 4 bases; unmatched junction bases: 6. The CDR3 extends over 16 amino acids.

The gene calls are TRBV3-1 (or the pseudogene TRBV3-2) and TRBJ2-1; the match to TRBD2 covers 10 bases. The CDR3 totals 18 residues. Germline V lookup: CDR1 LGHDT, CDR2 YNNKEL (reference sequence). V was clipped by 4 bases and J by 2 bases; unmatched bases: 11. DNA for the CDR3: TGTGCCAGCAGCCCCCGGGTAGCGGGGGGTACCCCCTACAATGAGCAGTTCTTC. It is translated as CASSPRVAGGTPYNEQFF.

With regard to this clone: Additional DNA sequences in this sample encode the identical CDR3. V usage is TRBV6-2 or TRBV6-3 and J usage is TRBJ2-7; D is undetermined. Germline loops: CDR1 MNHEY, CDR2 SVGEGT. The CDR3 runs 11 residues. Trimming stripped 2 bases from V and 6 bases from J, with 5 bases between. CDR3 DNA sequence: TGTGCCAGCAGTTACGGGGTCGAGCAGTACTTC. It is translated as CASSYGVEQYF.

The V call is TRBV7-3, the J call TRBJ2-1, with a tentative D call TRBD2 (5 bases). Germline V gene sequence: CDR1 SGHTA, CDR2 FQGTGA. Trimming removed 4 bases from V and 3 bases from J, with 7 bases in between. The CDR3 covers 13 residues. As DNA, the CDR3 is TGTGCCAGCAGCTCCCGGGACTACAATGAGCAGTTCTTC. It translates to CASSSRDYNEQFF.

The CDR3, as DNA: TGTGCCACCAGTGATGGACAGGGGTCCTACAATGAGCAGTTCTTC. Translation gives CATSDGQGSYNEQFF. The chain employs TRBV24-1 and TRBJ2-1, with TRBD1 matching over 9 bases. With V trimmed by 3 bases and J by 1 base, 0 bases remained unmatched. Per the germline V gene, CDR1 is KGHDR and CDR2 is SFDVKD. The CDR3 runs to 15 residues.

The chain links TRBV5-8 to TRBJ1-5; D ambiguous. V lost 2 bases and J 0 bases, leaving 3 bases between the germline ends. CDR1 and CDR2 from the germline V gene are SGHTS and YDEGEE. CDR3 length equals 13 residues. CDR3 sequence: CASSLGSNQPQHF. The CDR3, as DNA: TGTGCCAGCAGCTTAGGTAGCAATCAGCCCCAGCATTTT.

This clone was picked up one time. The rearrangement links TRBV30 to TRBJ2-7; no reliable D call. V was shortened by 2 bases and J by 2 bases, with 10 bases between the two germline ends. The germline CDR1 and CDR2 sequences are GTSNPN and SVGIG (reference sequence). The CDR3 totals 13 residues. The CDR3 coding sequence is TGTGCCTGGAGTAGGCCGGGTCCCTACGAGCAGTACTTC. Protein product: CAWSRPGPYEQYF. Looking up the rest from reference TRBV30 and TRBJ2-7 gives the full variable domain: SQTIHQWPATLVQPVGSPLSLECTVEGTSNPNLYWYRQAAGRGLQLLFYSVGIGQISSEVPQNLSASRPQDRQFILSSKKLLLSDSGFYLCAWSRPGPYEQYFGPGTRLTVT.

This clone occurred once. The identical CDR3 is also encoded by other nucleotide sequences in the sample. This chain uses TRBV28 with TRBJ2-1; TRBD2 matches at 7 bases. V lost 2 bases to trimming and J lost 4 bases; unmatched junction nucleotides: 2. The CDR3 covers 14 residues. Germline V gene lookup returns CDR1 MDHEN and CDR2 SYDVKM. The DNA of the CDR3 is TGTGCCAGCAGTTTAGTGGGAGGGTACAATGAGCAGTTCTTC. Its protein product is CASSLVGGYNEQFF.

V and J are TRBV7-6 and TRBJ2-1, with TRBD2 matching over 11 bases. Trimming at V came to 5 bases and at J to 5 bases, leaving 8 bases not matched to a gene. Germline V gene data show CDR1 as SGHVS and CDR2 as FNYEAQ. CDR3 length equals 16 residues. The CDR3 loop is CASSPAGTSGHNEQFF. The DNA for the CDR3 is TGTGCCAGCAGCCCGGCCGGGACTAGCGGTCACAATGAGCAGTTCTTC.

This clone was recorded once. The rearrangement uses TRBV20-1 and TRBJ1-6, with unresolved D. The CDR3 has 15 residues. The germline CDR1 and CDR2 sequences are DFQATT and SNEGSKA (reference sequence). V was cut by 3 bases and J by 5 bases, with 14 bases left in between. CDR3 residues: CSASMGRSNNSPLHF. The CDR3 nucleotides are TGCAGTGCTAGTATGGGTCGCTCAAATAATTCACCCCTCCACTTT.